This T cell receptor beta chain emerged from a study of CD4 T cells in relation to SARS-CoV-2 and coronaviruses. Study details: TCR beta CDR3s were sequenced after roughly nine-day antigen culture of PBMCs. The negative reference was HIV-1 Nef peptide pool or peptide-free culture.

For this clone: Its antigen is as yet unknown.

Germline V CDR1 and CDR2: SGHNT, YYREEE (reference sequence). Deletions cut 1 base from V and 4 bases from J, with 4 bases between. The CDR3 totals 12 residues. The unexposed donors gave CD4+ T cells in about 2010-2019, prior to COVID-19. After roughly ten days of culture, CD4+ T cells were isolated. Unexposed-donor CD4+ T cells were probed with SARS-CoV-2 S/N and four cold-coronavirus spikes, cells permitting. Approximately 1.9 million PBMCs per well were cultured with 10 IU/ml IL-2. Profiled with immunoSEQ multiplex PCR; TCRdb holds only in-frame clones, not every one. This table has 25,000 to 30,000 clones, around two thirds appearing once.

The TCR sequence derives from a human donor in good health. Sequencing was carried out using CD4+ T cells from PBMCs, cultured in vitro. This chain connects TRBV5-4 to TRBJ2-3; the D is unclear. CDR3 region: CASSLSSDTQYF. The DNA for the CDR3 is TGTGCCAGCAGCTTGTCATCAGATACGCAGTATTTT.